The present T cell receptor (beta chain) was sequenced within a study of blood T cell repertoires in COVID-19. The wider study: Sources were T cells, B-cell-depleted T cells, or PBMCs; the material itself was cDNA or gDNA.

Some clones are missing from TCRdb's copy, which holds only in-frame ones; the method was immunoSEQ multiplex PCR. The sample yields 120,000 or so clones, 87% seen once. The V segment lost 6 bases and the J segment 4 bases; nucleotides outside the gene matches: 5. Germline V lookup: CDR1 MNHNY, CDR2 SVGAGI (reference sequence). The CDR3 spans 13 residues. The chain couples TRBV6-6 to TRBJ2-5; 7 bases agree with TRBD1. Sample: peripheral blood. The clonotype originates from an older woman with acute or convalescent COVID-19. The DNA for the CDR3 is TGTGCCAGCAGCAGAACAGGGGCAGAGACCCAGTACTTC. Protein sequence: CASSRTGAETQYF.